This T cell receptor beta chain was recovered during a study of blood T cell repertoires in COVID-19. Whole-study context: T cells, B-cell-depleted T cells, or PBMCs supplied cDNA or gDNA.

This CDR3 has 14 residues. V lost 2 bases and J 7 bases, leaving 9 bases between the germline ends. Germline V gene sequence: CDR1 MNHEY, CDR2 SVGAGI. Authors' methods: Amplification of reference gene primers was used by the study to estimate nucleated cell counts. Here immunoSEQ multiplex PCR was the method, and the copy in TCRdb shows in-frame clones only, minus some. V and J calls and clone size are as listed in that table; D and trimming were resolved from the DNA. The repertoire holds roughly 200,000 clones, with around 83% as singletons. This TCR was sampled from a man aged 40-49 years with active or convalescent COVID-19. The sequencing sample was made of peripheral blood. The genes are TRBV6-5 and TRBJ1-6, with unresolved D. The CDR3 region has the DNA TGTGCCAGCAGTTACGAGGCCACGAATTCACCCCTCCACTTT. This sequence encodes CASSYEATNSPLHF.